This passage covers 23 T cell receptor beta chains from one sample sequenced in a study of cytomegalovirus exposure and HLA in healthy donors. The table came from immunoSEQ multiplex PCR; TCRdb's copy has only in-frame clones and leaves some out. Among fewer than 400,000 clones listed, more than 80% were seen once. Material: PBMCs. The source is a young woman in good health and CMV-seronegative.

V is TRBV28 and J is TRBJ2-7; D perhaps matches TRBD2 (6 bases). CDR1 is MDHEN and CDR2 is SYDVKM in the germline V gene. The CDR3 length is 14 residues. The V and J ends lost 5 bases and 1 base respectively, with 12 bases between them. CDR3 bases: TGTGCCAGCAGTCTCCCGACTAGTTCCTACGAGCAGTACTTC. This encodes CASSLPTSSYEQYF. Supplemented by reference TRBV28 and TRBJ2-7, the full variable domain reads DVKVTQSSRYLVKRTGEKVFLECVQDMDHENMFWYRQDPGLGLRLIYFSYDVKMKEKGDIPEGYSVSREKKERFSLILESASTNQTSMYLCASSLPTSSYEQYFGPGTRLTVT.

The rearrangement uses TRBV9 and TRBJ1-3; D is perhaps TRBD1 (5 bases). The germline CDR1 and CDR2 sequences are SGDLS and YYNGEE. Trimming took off 3 bases at V and 9 bases at J, with 22 bases between the two ends. The CDR3 is made up of 16 amino acids. The CDR3 loop reads CASSETGTSLPGTIYF. The CDR3 bases are TGTGCCAGCAGCGAAACAGGTACTTCTCTTCCTGGCACCATATATTTT.

The genes are TRBV4-1 and TRBJ2-1; TRBD2 matches 7 bases. Germline V gene lookup returns CDR1 MGHRA and CDR2 YSYEKL. There are 13 residues in the CDR3. V shed 1 base and J 12 bases; nucleotides not matched to a gene: 6. As DNA, the CDR3 is TGCGCCAGCAGCCAAGTCCCGGGAGGTCCGCAGTTCTTC. Its translation is CASSQVPGGPQFF.

The V call is TRBV2, the J call TRBJ1-2; the match to TRBD1 covers 8 bases. J was trimmed by 6 bases and V by 11 bases; bases with no gene match: 8. The germline V gene has CDR1 SNHLY and CDR2 FYNNEI. The CDR3 is 12 residues long. The DNA for the CDR3 is TGTGCCGGGAAAGGGACAGGCGATGGCTACACCTTC. It codes for CAGKGTGDGYTF.

The chain links TRBV6-1 to TRBJ2-7; 9 nucleotides agree with TRBD1. The CDR3 sequence is 14 residues long. Per the germline V gene, CDR1 is MNHNS and CDR2 is SASEGT. The V and J ends lost 4 bases and 6 bases, in that order; junction bases with no gene match: 7. The CDR3 nucleotides read TGTGCCAGCAGTGCCCGGACAGGGGAAGCCGAGCAGTACTTC. Its protein is CASSARTGEAEQYF.

V is TRBV27 and J is TRBJ2-7; D is undetermined. This CDR3 spans 15 amino acids. Looked up from germline, CDR1 is MNHEY and CDR2 is SMNVEV (reference sequence). The V gene lost 6 bases and the J gene lost 4 bases, with 19 bases spanning the gap. The DNA of the CDR3 is TGTGCCAGCAGCCCACGCCGGGTCCTGCCTTACGAGCAGTACTTC. It encodes CASSPRRVLPYEQYF.

This sequence joins TRBV4-1 and TRBJ2-5, with 10 bases matching TRBD1. CDR1 MGHRA and CDR2 YSYEKL come from the germline V gene. The CDR3 is 15 residues long. Unmatched junction bases numbered 6, after V lost 3 bases and J lost 5 bases. CDR3 nucleotides: TGCGCCAGCAGCCAGACAGGGGGCGCAGGGGAGACCCAGTACTTC. Its translation: CASSQTGGAGETQYF.

This clone was seen only a few times. The rearrangement uses TRBV19 and TRBJ2-7; 10 bases agree with TRBD1. Unmatched junction bases numbered 1, after V lost 4 bases and J lost 4 bases. From germline, CDR1 is LNHDA and CDR2 SQIVND (reference sequence). CDR3 length: 13 amino acids. DNA for the CDR3: TGTGCCAGTAGTACGGGACAGGGGTACGAGCAGTACTTC. This translates into CASSTGQGYEQYF.

The chain joins TRBV7-6 to TRBJ2-1; 10 bases line up with TRBD1. The CDR3 is 15 amino acids. The V and J ends lost 5 bases and 6 bases, in that order; junction bases with no gene match: 7. Germline lookup yields CDR1 SGHVS and CDR2 FNYEAQ. CDR3 nucleotide sequence: TGTGCCAGCAGCGATGCCGGGACAGGGGTCAATGAGCAGTTCTTC. Protein sequence: CASSDAGTGVNEQFF.

This sequence joins TRBV9 and TRBJ2-2; 9 bases are shared with TRBD2. Per the germline V gene, CDR1 is SGDLS and CDR2 is YYNGEE. J was trimmed by 5 bases and V by 4 bases; bases with no gene match: 3. The CDR3 consists of 14 residues. The CDR3 here is CASSFTSGTGELFF. CDR3 coding DNA: TGTGCCAGCAGCTTTACTAGCGGGACCGGGGAGCTGTTTTTT.

The chain couples TRBV4-2 to TRBJ2-5; 10 positions match TRBD2. In germline, CDR1 is LGHNA, CDR2 YNFKEQ. The CDR3 sequence is 14 residues long. V gave up 1 base and J gave up 5 bases; unmatched junction bases: 1. The CDR3 DNA reads as TGTGCCAGCAGCCAAGCGGGACTAGCGGAGACCCAGTACTTC. It translates to CASSQAGLAETQYF.

With regard to this clone: The junction does not match germline at one end; this may be a read error. V usage is TRBV2 and J usage is TRBJ2-5; no definite D call. The CDR3 covers 11 residues. Looked up from germline, CDR1 is SNHLY and CDR2 is FYNNEI. For the CDR3, the DNA is TGTGCCAGCAGGTCTACAGAGCCTCAGGACTTC. Protein: CASRSTEPQDF. The full variable domain, completed using reference TRBV2 and TRBJ2-5, is EPEVTQTPSHQVTQMGQEVILRCVPISNHLYFYWYRQILGQKVEFLVSFYNNEISEKSEIFDDQFSVERPDGSNFTLKIRSTKLEDSAMYFCASRSTEPQDFGPGTRLLVL.

The gene calls are TRBV7-2 and TRBJ1-2; 11 nucleotides match TRBD1. The CDR3 is 17 residues long. Germline V gene data show CDR1 as SGHTA and CDR2 as FQGNSA. V trimming: 5 bases; J trimming: 2 bases; junction bases outside the gene matches: 10. The CDR3 protein is CASSPRTGGLPNYGYTF. CDR3 nucleotide sequence: TGTGCCAGCAGCCCCCGGACAGGGGGCCTTCCAAACTATGGCTACACCTTC.

V is TRBV27 and J is TRBJ2-1, with TRBD2 matching over 16 bases. This CDR3 comprises 17 residues. V lost 8 bases to trimming and J lost 5 bases; unmatched junction nucleotides: 9. Per the germline V gene, CDR1 is MNHEY and CDR2 is SMNVEV (reference sequence). CDR3: CASLGLAGGPGNNEQFF. The CDR3, as DNA: TGTGCCAGCTTGGGACTAGCGGGAGGGCCGGGAAACAATGAGCAGTTCTTC.

The chain uses TRBV9 and TRBJ1-3; maybe TRBD1 (6 bases). Germline loops: CDR1 SGDLS, CDR2 YYNGEE. Trimming took off 0 bases at V and 4 bases at J, with 8 bases between the two ends. CDR3 size: 14 residues. The CDR3 DNA reads TGTGCCAGCAGCGTAGGGACAGAGGGAAACACCATATATTTT. Its protein is CASSVGTEGNTIYF.

The chain employs TRBV6-5 and TRBJ1-5; a possible D gene is TRBD1 (6 bases). CDR3 length equals 15 residues. Germline CDR1 is MNHEY and CDR2 is SVGAGI. Trimming took 6 bases from V and 1 from J, leaving 13 bases between them. Here the CDR3 reads CASSPTGHSNQPQHF. The CDR3 bases are TGTGCCAGCAGCCCAACAGGGCACAGCAATCAGCCCCAGCATTTT.

This CDR3 is CAISERETSGRSNEQFF. The DNA for the CDR3 is TGTGCCATCAGTGAGCGAGAGACTAGCGGGAGGAGCAATGAGCAGTTCTTC. The rearrangement uses TRBV10-3 and TRBJ2-1; 13 bases match TRBD2. This CDR3 contains 17 residues. After removal of 2 bases from V and 6 bases from J, the junction contained 7 bases not matched to a gene. The V gene's germline CDR1 is ENHRY and CDR2 SYGVKD.

CDR3 in DNA: TGTGCCAGCAGCCCAGCCCATGAGCGGGGGGAGCAGTACTTC. Its translation is CASSPAHERGEQYF. The V and J genes are TRBV7-2 and TRBJ2-7; 8 bases agree with TRBD2. CDR3 length: 14 amino acids. J was trimmed by 7 bases and V by 5 bases; bases with no gene match: 10. From germline, CDR1 is SGHTA and CDR2 FQGNSA.

This clone was picked up one time. CDR3 bases: TGTGCCAGTAGTCCGGGGAGGAGCGGCATCTACAATGAGCAGTTCTTC. Encoded protein: CASSPGRSGIYNEQFF. This chain connects TRBV19 to TRBJ2-1, with D tentatively TRBD2 (6 bases). Germline CDR1 LNHDA, CDR2 SQIVND (reference sequence). V was trimmed by 5 bases and J by 3 bases, leaving 17 bases between them. The CDR3 loop spans 16 amino acids. Full variable domain (rest looked up from reference TRBV19 and TRBJ2-1): DGGITQSPKYLFRKEGQNVTLSCEQNLNHDAMYWYRQDPGQGLRLIYYSQIVNDFQKGDIAEGYSVSREKKESFPLTVTSAQKNPTAFYLCASSPGRSGIYNEQFFGPGTRLTVL.

The V and J genes are TRBV7-2 and TRBJ2-7; 9 positions agree with TRBD1. V dropped 2 bases and J dropped 1; count of bases not matched to a gene: 9. This CDR3 is built from 17 residues. Germline lookup yields CDR1 SGHTA and CDR2 FQGNSA. This CDR3 reads CASSLPPSGQGSYEQYF. The CDR3 DNA sequence: TGTGCCAGCAGCTTACCCCCCTCCGGACAGGGGTCCTACGAGCAGTACTTC.

The chain joins TRBV5-1 to TRBJ2-3; TRBD2 agrees at 8 bases. This CDR3 has 15 residues. The trim removed 4 bases at V and 2 bases at J, leaving 6 bases unmatched. Germline V CDR1 and CDR2: SGHRS, YFSETQ. The CDR3 protein is CASSAGTSITDTQYF. CDR3 in DNA: TGCGCCAGCAGCGCGGGGACTAGTATCACAGATACGCAGTATTTT.

The gene calls are TRBV5-1 and TRBJ1-4; 9 bases map to TRBD1. This CDR3 comprises 14 residues. The J segment lost 5 bases and the V segment lost 6 bases, leaving 5 bases of the junction unmatched. Germline assignment: CDR1 SGHRS and CDR2 YFSETQ. Here the CDR3 reads CASTMGTGNEKLFF. The CDR3 region has the DNA TGCGCCAGCACGATGGGGACAGGGAATGAAAAACTGTTTTTT.

This chain joins TRBV4-3 and TRBJ2-1, with TRBD2 matching 9 bases. The V gene end was trimmed by 5 bases and the J gene end by 4 bases; junction bases not matched to a gene: 6. Germline assignment: CDR1 LGHNA and CDR2 YSLEER. This CDR3 spans 15 amino acids. CDR3 in DNA: TGCGCCAGCAGCTCAAGGCGGGAGGGGTACAATGAGCAGTTCTTC. Translating it yields CASSSRREGYNEQFF.